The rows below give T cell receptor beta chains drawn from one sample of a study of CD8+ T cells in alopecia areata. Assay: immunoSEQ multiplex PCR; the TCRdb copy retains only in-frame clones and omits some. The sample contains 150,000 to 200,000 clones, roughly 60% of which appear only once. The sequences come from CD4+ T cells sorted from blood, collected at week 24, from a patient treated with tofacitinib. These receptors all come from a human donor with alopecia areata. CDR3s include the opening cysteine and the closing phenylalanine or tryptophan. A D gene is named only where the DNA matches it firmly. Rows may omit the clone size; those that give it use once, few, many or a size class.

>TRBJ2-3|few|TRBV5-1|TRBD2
CASSLSVAGTDTQYF
TGCGCCAGCAGCTTGAGTGTAGCGGGGACAGATACGCAGTATTTT
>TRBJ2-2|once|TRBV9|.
CASSVGYAGELFF
TGTGCCAGCAGCGTAGGCTATGCAGGGGAGCTGTTTTTT
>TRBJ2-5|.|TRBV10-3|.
CAGRRGIQETQYF
TGTGCCGGAAGACGGGGTATCCAAGAGACCCAGTACTTC
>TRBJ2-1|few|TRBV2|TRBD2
CASSPGLDNEQFF
TGTGCCAGCAGCCCGGGACTAGACAATGAGCAGTTCTTC
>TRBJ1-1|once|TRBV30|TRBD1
CAWSARGKNTEAFF
TGTGCCTGGAGTGCCAGGGGGAAGAACACTGAAGCTTTCTTT
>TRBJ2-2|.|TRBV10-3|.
CATAGNTGELFF
TGTGCCACCGCAGGGAACACCGGGGAGCTGTTTTTT
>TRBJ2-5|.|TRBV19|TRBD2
CASSMSSGFQETQYF
TGTGCCAGTAGTATGTCTAGCGGATTCCAAGAGACCCAGTACTTC
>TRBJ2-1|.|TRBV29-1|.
CSVATGKSEQFF
TGCAGCGTAGCGACAGGAAAAAGTGAGCAGTTCTTC
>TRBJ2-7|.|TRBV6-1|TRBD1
CASSGTGGYEQYF
TGTGCCAGCAGTGGGACAGGGGGCTACGAGCAGTACTTC
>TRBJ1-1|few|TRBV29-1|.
CSVERIMNTEAFF
TGCAGCGTTGAACGGATCATGAACACTGAAGCTTTCTTT
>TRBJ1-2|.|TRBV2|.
CASSPQDEYGYTF
TGTGCCAGCAGCCCTCAGGATGAGTATGGCTACACCTTC
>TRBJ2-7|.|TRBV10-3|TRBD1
CAISAGQAGTYEQYF
TGTGCCATCAGTGCAGGACAGGCTGGGACCTACGAGCAGTACTTC
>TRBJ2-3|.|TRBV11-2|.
CASSRPPGGTDTQYF
TGTGCCAGCAGCCGACCCCCTGGGGGCACAGATACGCAGTATTTT
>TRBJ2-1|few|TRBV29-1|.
CSVARLVSYNEQFF
TGCAGCGTTGCGCGACTAGTCTCCTACAATGAGCAGTTCTTC
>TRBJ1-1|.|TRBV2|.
CATNVWNTEAFF
TGTGCCACAAATGTGTGGAACACTGAAGCTTTCTTT
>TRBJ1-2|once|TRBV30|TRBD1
CAWNLNRGLTNYGYTF
TGTGCCTGGAATCTAAACAGGGGGTTAACTAACTATGGCTACACCTTC
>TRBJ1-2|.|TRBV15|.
CATSRDRENYGYTF
TGTGCCACCAGCAGAGATCGGGAGAACTATGGCTACACCTTC
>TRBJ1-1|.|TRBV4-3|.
CASSQETPNTEAFF
TGCGCCAGCAGCCAAGAGACACCCAACACTGAAGCTTTCTTT
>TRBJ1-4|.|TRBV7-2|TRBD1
CASSSYGTVNEKLFF
TGTGCCAGCAGCTCCTATGGGACAGTGAATGAAAAACTGTTTTTT
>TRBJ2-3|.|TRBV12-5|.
CASGLGLTDTQYF
TGTGCTAGTGGTCTCGGACTCACAGATACGCAGTATTTT
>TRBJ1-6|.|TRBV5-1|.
CASSLADNSPLHF
TGCGCCAGCAGCTTGGCGGATAATTCACCCCTCCACTTT
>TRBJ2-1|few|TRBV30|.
CAWSAKDEQFF
TGTGCCTGGAGTGCTAAGGATGAGCAGTTCTTC
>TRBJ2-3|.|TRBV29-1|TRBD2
CSVAPVLAADTQYF
TGCAGCGTCGCCCCCGTCCTAGCGGCAGATACGCAGTATTTT
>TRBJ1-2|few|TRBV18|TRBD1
CASSPGTGSGYTF
TGTGCCAGCTCACCAGGGACAGGGTCCGGCTACACCTTC
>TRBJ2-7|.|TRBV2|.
CASSSYEQYF
TGTGCCAGCAGTTCATACGAGCAGTACTTC
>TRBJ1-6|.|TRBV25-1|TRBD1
CASRQGINSPLHF
TGTGCCAGCAGACAGGGGATCAATTCACCCCTCCACTTT